This T cell receptor (beta chain) was obtained from a study of blood T cell repertoires in COVID-19. Study-wide background: The United States, Italy and Spain supplied acute and convalescent COVID-19 samples. PBMCs, B-cell-depleted T cells, or T cells were the source of the cDNA or gDNA that made up the material.

In the source study's methods: Estimated nucleated cell counts came from reference gene primer amplification. Sequencing was performed with immunoSEQ multiplex PCR; in TCRdb, only in-frame clones are kept and a portion is missing. V, J and clone size are those of that table, while D and trimming were read from the DNA. The table has over 250,000 clones, approximately 84% seen once. The V and J ends lost 2 bases and 1 base respectively, with 5 bases between them. Looked up from germline, CDR1 is SGHTA and CDR2 is FQGTGA. This CDR3 region has 13 residues. Patients from Seattle were sampled longitudinally, starting during active infection.

The source is a human donor with COVID-19, enrolled during active disease. The donor label of this sample is uncertain. The V call is TRBV7-3, the J call TRBJ1-1; no definite D call. The sequenced material came from peripheral blood. In nucleotides, the CDR3 is TGTGCCAGCAGCTTACAGGCGAACACTGAAGCTTTCTTT. Translating gives CASSLQANTEAFF.